This is a list of T cell receptor beta chains from one sample in a study of beta chain features in type 1 diabetes. Assay used: immunoSEQ multiplex PCR; TCRdb lists only in-frame clones, some missing. The table records around 340,000 clones, approximately 9.7% of them present only once. Input material: central memory CD4+ T cells from blood. Receptor source: a man aged 25-40 years with type 1 diabetes. Each CDR3 is given with its conserved first and last residue. The order of the fields is V gene, clone size, J gene, D gene, CDR3 DNA, CDR3 protein. The D gene is left open where the match is weak. Clone size, where shown, is once, few, many, or a class for clones that have expanded.

>TRBV5-1|-|TRBJ2-3|-
TGCGCCAGCATGGCGGGGGCTAGGGCAGATACGCAGTATTTT
CASMAGARADTQYF
>TRBV5-1|few|TRBJ1-2|-
TGCGCCAGCAGCCCTTCAGGGGACTATGGCTACACCTTC
CASSPSGDYGYTF
>TRBV7-2|-|TRBJ2-3|TRBD2
TGTGCCAGCAGCTTAGGAGCGGGGGTCCGAGCAGATACGCAGTATTTT
CASSLGAGVRADTQYF
>TRBV4-3|-|TRBJ2-1|TRBD2
TGCGCCAGCAGCCAGGAGTTGTCGGCAGCGGGGGCGGGGAATGAGCAGTTCTTC
CASSQELSAAGAGNEQFF
>TRBV18|few|TRBJ2-1|-
TGTGCCAGCTCACCAGCATTGACCGGAGAGCAGTTCTTC
CASSPALTGEQFF
>TRBV20-1|many|TRBJ1-3|-
TGCAGTGCGGTCGACATGGACACCATATATTTT
CSAVDMDTIYF
>TRBV27|-|TRBJ2-6|-
TGTGCCAGCAGTGGGACTCTTTCCTCTGGGGCCAACGTCCTGACTTTC
CASSGTLSSGANVLTF
>TRBV29-1|few|TRBJ2-7|-
TGCAGCGTAAAGGTTTCCTACGAGCAGTACTTC
CSVKVSYEQYF
>TRBV4-3|few|TRBJ2-3|-
TGCGCCAGCAGCCAAGACCGCGGATATACGCAGTATTTT
CASSQDRGYTQYF
>TRBV10-3|-|TRBJ1-2|-
TGTGCCATCAGCCGGACGGGGACCTATGGCTACACCTTC
CAISRTGTYGYTF
>TRBV28|-|TRBJ1-2|-
TGTGCCAGCAGTCCGACGACACCGGGCTATGGCTACACCTTC
CASSPTTPGYGYTF
>TRBV28|many|TRBJ2-7|-
TGTGCCAGCAGTCGGACTCCCAGCGAGCAGTACTTC
CASSRTPSEQYF
>TRBV29-1|few|TRBJ1-3|TRBD1
TGCAGCGCCTGGGACAGGGCCTTCTCTGGAAACACCATATATTTT
CSAWDRAFSGNTIYF
>TRBV4-1|-|TRBJ2-3|-
TGCGCCAGCAGCCAATCAGGGGAAGCAGATACGCAGTATTTT
CASSQSGEADTQYF
>TRBV2|-|TRBJ1-5|-
TGTGCCAGCAGTGAATTTGTCAATCAGCCCCAGCATTTT
CASSEFVNQPQHF
>TRBV18|few|TRBJ1-6|-
TGTGCCAGCTCACCGAATAATTCACCCCTCCACTTT
CASSPNNSPLHF
>TRBV29-1|-|TRBJ2-7|-
TGCAGCGTTGAACGGGGCTACGAGCAGTACTTC
CSVERGYEQYF
>TRBV28|few|TRBJ1-1|-
TGTGCCAGCAGTCTGGCTGGGGGGCTGAACACTGAAGCTTTCTTT
CASSLAGGLNTEAFF
>TRBV5-4|few|TRBJ1-1|-
TGTGCCAGCAGCTTGGGAGTCGGGTTGAACACTGAAGCTTTCTTT
CASSLGVGLNTEAFF
>TRBV6-6|few|TRBJ1-4|-
TGTGCCAGCCAACGCCCCGGCAATGGGAATGAAAAACTGTTTTTT
CASQRPGNGNEKLFF
>TRBV4-3|-|TRBJ2-1|-
TGCGCCAGCAGCCAAAGTCATGTTGGATACAATGAGCAGTTCTTC
CASSQSHVGYNEQFF
>TRBV28|few|TRBJ1-5|-
TGTGCCAGCAGTACCCCCCTTCGGGGGCGGGGGCAGCCCCAGCATTTT
CASSTPLRGRGQPQHF
>TRBV21-1|-|TRBJ2-7|-
TGTGCCAGCAGCCAAGACAGGTTTATCCACGAGCAGTACTTC
CASSQDRFIHEQYF
>TRBV10-3|few|TRBJ1-2|TRBD1
TGTGCCATCAGCAAGGACAGGGGCGGTGGCTATGGCTACACCTTC
CAISKDRGGGYGYTF
>TRBV2|-|TRBJ2-3|-
TGTGCCAGCAGCCCCAGGGGCGAAGCAGATACGCAGTATTTT
CASSPRGEADTQYF
>TRBV5-1|-|TRBJ1-1|-
TGCGCCAGCAGCTTGGCAGCAGGGGTGTTGGGCACTGAAGCTTTCTTT
CASSLAAGVLGTEAFF
>TRBV29-1|-|TRBJ2-2|-
TGCAGCGGGACCCGATCGGGGGCGGCCGGGGAGCTGTTTTTT
CSGTRSGAAGELFF
>TRBV7-9|few|TRBJ1-1|-
TGTGCCAGCAGCTACGTCTCGAACACTGAAGCTTTCTTT
CASSYVSNTEAFF
>TRBV7-2|-|TRBJ2-5|-
TGTGCCAGCAGGGCTCCCGGAACAACAGAGACCCAGTACTTC
CASRAPGTTETQYF
>TRBV6-5|few|TRBJ1-1|-
TGTGCCAGCAGTTACTCGATCCGGGACGGGACTGAAGCTTTCTTT
CASSYSIRDGTEAFF
>TRBV7-9|few|TRBJ2-7|TRBD2
TGTGCCAGCAGCTTACAGGGACTAGTCCACGAGCAGTACTTC
CASSLQGLVHEQYF
>TRBV25-1|-|TRBJ2-1|TRBD2
TGTGCCAGCAGTGCCTACGGGACTAGCGGGGTCGATGAGCAGTTCTTC
CASSAYGTSGVDEQFF
>TRBV7-2|few|TRBJ2-1|TRBD2
TGTGCCAGCAGCCCTAGCGGGGGGGCCAGGTTAGAGCAGTTCTTC
CASSPSGGARLEQFF
>TRBV19|few|TRBJ1-2|-
TGTGCCAGTAAGACGGGACCGCGAAAGGAGTATGGCTACACCTTC
CASKTGPRKEYGYTF
>TRBV13|many|TRBJ1-3|TRBD1
TGTGCCAGCAGCACGGGACAGGGGGCGGCCATATATTTT
CASSTGQGAAIYF
>TRBV15|few|TRBJ1-1|-
TGTGCCACCAGCAGGGCTACAGGAATGGCGAACACTGAAGCTTTCTTT
CATSRATGMANTEAFF
>TRBV4-3|-|TRBJ1-2|-
TGCGCCAGCAGCCAAGATGGGGGGGAAAGGTCGAACTATGGCTACACCTTC
CASSQDGGERSNYGYTF
>TRBV7-7|few|TRBJ2-5|-
TGTGCCAGCAGTGGCTCGGTTGAGACCCAGTACTTC
CASSGSVETQYF
>TRBV7-9|few|TRBJ2-3|-
TGTGCCAGCAGCTCCGGACTATCCGCAGATACGCAGTATTTT
CASSSGLSADTQYF
>TRBV9|few|TRBJ2-5|-
TGTGCCAGCAGCGTAGGCCCGACTAGACCCCAAGAGACCCAGTACTTC
CASSVGPTRPQETQYF
>TRBV2|-|TRBJ2-1|TRBD2
TGTGCCAGCAGTGAGGAGGGGTTTTCTTTCGGGACTACAGACAATGAGCAGTTCTTC
CASSEEGFSFGTTDNEQFF
>TRBV29-1|-|TRBJ1-1|-
TGCAGCGTTGACGGGGGATTCGGCACTGAAGCTTTCTTT
CSVDGGFGTEAFF
>TRBV5-1|-|TRBJ1-1|-
TGCGCCAGCAGCTCGTATTCAGGTGAAGCTTTCTTT
CASSSYSGEAFF
>TRBV6-4|few|TRBJ2-1|-
TGTGCCAGCACCTCCCCTCGGGGGTCCTACAATGAGCAGTTCTTC
CASTSPRGSYNEQFF
>TRBV14|few|TRBJ1-3|-
TGTGCCAGCAGCCGCGCAACCTCTGGAAACACCATATATTTT
CASSRATSGNTIYF
>TRBV7-9|few|TRBJ1-3|-
TGTGCCAGCAGAGCAAGGGACCCTGGAAACACCATATATTTT
CASRARDPGNTIYF
>TRBV7-9|-|TRBJ2-5|-
TGTGCCAGCAGCTGGACCGGGGGACGTTTGGAGACCCAGTACTTC
CASSWTGGRLETQYF
>TRBV29-1|many|TRBJ2-1|-
TGCAGCGTTGGACACAGCTCCTACAATGAGCAGTTCTTC
CSVGHSSYNEQFF
>TRBV28|-|TRBJ1-1|TRBD1
TGTGCCAGCAGACCCGGGACAGGGCATAACACTGAAGCTTTCTTT
CASRPGTGHNTEAFF
>TRBV6-5|few|TRBJ2-5|-
TGTGCCATCAGTGAAAGGGTAGAGACCCAGTACTTC
CAISERVETQYF
>TRBV5-1|many|TRBJ2-1|-
TGCGCCAGCAGCTTGGCCTCGACGGAACCCTACAATGAGCAGTTCTTC
CASSLASTEPYNEQFF